The clone carrying this TCR beta chain was counted only a few times. Antigen specificity is unknown. Using its own MiXCR run on the multiplex PCR reads, TCRdb lists one record per CDR3 protein. The table includes around 17,000 distinct CDR3 sequences, nearly 45% detected once. The data belong to a study of breast tumors, draining lymph nodes, adjacent tissues. This CDR3 has 15 amino acids. V was cut by 3 bases and J by 4 bases, with 15 bases left in between. Study-wide results and limits: Tumors had less TCR diversity than lymph nodes, more than nontumor tissue. Luminal-like breast cancer showed significantly higher tumor–nontumor repertoire similarity than basal-like. Data fit most tumor T cells coming from lymph node, expanding in tumor. The lymph node origin of tumor T cells was framed as consistent with a hypothesis, not demonstrated.

This TCR derives from a female donor with breast cancer. Some clones in this sample may be carry-over from other donors' samples. The chain links TRBV12-3 or TRBV12-4 to TRBJ1-2, with D unclear. Sample: tumor-adjacent breast tissue. This CDR3 reads CASSFPPPLSYGYTF. The CDR3 coding sequence is TGTGCCAGCAGTTTCCCCCCCCCCCTTTCCTATGGCTACACCTTC.